A single TCR beta chain is shown here with its context. Repertoires were generated with immunoSEQ multiplex PCR, while TCRdb's copy carries only in-frame clones and drops some. The sample has around 130,000 clones, approximately 90% seen once. Trimming left V 2 bases short and J 8 bases short, with 10 bases between. This CDR3 has 13 residues. The germline CDR1 and CDR2 sequences are MNHEY and SMNVEV (reference sequence). The time point: blood 2 weeks post-SBRT. The sample's treatment: 15 Gy SBRT to primary tumor, nephrectomy 4 weeks later. The sample is drawn from a study of radiation and T cells in renal cell carcinoma.

The source was blood, collected from a patient whose treatment included radiotherapy and nephrectomy. The sequence was collected from a woman in her seventies with renal cell carcinoma. This sequence joins TRBV27 and TRBJ1-5; D gene uncertain. In DNA form, the CDR3 reads TGTGCCAGCAGTTTAACTTACGAAAAGCCCCAGCATTTT. Residues: CASSLTYEKPQHF.